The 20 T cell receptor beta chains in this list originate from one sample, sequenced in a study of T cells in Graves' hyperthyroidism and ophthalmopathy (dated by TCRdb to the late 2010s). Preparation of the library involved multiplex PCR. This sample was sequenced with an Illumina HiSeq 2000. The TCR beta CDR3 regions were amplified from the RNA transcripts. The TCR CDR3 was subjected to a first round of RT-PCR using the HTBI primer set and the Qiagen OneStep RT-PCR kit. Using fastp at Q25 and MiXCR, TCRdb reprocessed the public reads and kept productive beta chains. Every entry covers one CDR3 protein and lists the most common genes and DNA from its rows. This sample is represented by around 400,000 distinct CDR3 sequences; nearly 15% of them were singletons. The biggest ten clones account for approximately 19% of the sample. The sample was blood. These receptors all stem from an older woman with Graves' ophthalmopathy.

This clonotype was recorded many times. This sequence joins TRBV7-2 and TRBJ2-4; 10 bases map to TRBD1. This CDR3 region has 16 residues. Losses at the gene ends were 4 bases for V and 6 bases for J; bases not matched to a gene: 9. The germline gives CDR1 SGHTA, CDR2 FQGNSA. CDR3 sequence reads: CASSSTGGASGNIQYF. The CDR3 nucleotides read TGTGCCAGCAGCTCGACAGGGGGCGCGAGTGGAAACATTCAGTACTTC.

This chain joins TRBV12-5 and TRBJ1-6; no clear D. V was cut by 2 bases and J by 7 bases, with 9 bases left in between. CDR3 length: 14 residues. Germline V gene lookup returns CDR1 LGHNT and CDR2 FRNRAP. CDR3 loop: CASGLSAENSPLHF. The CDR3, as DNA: TGTGCTAGTGGTTTGTCGGCAGAGAATTCACCCCTCCACTTT.

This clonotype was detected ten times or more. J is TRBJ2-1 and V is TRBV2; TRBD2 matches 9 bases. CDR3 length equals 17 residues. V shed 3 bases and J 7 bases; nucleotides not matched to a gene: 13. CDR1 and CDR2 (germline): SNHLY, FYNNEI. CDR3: CASSDSGPLAGKNEQFF. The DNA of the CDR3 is TGTGCCAGCAGTGATTCTGGCCCCCTAGCGGGAAAGAATGAGCAGTTCTTC.

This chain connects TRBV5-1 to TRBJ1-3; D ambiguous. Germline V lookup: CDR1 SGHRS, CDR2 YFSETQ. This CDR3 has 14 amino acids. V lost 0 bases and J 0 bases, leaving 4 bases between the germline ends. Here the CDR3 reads CASSLGDSGNTIYF. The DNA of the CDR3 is TGCGCCAGCAGCTTGGGAGACTCTGGAAACACCATATATTTT.

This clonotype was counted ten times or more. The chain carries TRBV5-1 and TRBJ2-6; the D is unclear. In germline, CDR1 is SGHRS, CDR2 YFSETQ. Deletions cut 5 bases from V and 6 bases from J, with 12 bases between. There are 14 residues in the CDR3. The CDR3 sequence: CASRTVGTANVLTF. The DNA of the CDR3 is TGCGCCAGCAGAACGGTGGGTACGGCCAACGTCCTGACTTTC.

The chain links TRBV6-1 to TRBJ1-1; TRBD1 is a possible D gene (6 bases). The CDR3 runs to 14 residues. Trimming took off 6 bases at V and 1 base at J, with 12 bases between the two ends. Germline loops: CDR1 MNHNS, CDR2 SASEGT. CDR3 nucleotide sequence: TGTGCCAGCAGAATAGGACAGCCGAACACTGAAGCTTTCTTT. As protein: CASRIGQPNTEAFF.

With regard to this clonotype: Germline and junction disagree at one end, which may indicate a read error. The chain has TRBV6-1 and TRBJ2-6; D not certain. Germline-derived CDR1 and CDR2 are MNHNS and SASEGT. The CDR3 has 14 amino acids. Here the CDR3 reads CASREGNGANVLTF. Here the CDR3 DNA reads TGTGCCAGCAGGGAAGGGAACGGGGCCAACGTCCTGACTTTC.

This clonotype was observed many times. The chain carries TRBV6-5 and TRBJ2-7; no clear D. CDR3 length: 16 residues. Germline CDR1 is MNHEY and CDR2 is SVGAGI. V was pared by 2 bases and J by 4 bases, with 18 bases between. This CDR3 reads CASSYDIPGRGYEQYF. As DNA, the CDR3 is TGTGCCAGCAGTTACGACATCCCCGGTCGAGGTTACGAGCAGTACTTC.

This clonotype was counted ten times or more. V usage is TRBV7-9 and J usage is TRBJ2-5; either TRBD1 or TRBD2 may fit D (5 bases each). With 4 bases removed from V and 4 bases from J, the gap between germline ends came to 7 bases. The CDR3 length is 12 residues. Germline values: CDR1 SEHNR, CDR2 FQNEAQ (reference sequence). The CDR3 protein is CASSSGPETQYF. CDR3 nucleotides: TGTGCCAGCAGCTCGGGACCAGAGACCCAGTACTTC.

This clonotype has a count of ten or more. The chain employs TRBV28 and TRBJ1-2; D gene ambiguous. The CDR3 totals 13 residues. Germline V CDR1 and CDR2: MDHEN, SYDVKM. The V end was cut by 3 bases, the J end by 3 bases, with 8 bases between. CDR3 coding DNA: TGTGCCAGCAGTTTTAGGGAAGACTATGGCTACACCTTC. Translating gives CASSFREDYGYTF.

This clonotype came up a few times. CDR3: CASTYTRGGTGELFF. In nucleotides, the CDR3 is TGTGCCAGCACCTATACGAGGGGAGGGACCGGGGAGCTGTTTTTT. The V call is TRBV28, the J call TRBJ2-2, with 7 bases lining up with TRBD2. In germline, CDR1 is MDHEN, CDR2 SYDVKM. Germline trimming cut 7 bases from V and 5 bases from J; bases unmatched to any gene: 10. This CDR3 region has 15 residues.

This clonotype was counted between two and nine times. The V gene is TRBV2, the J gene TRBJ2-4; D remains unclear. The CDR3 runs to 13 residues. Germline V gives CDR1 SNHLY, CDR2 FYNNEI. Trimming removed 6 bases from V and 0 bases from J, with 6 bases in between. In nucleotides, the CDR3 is TGTGCCAGCAGACTGGAAGCCAAAAACATTCAGTACTTC. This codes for CASRLEAKNIQYF.

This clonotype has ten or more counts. The chain's CDR3 is CASSLYGTSGAKETQYF. The CDR3 DNA is TGTGCCAGCAGTTTATATGGGACTAGCGGGGCTAAAGAGACCCAGTACTTC. This rearrangement joins TRBV27 to TRBJ2-5; 13 bases are a match to TRBD2. The CDR3 totals 17 residues. The junction had 5 bases not matched to a gene; V was cut back by 1 base and J by 3 bases. The V gene's germline CDR1 is MNHEY and CDR2 SMNVEV (reference sequence).

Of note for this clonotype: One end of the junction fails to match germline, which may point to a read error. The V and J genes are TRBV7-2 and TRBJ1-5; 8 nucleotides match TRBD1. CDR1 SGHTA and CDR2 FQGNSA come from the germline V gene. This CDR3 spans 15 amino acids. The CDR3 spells CASSLVSGGNQPQHF. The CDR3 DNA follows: TGTGCCAGCAGCTTAGTTTCAGGGGGCAACCAGCCCCAGCATTTT. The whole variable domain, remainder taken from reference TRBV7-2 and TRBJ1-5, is GAGVSQSPSNKVTEKGKDVELRCDPISGHTALYWYRQSLGQGLEFLIYFQGNSAPDKSGLPSDRFSAERTGGSVSTLTIQRTQQEDSAVYLCASSLVSGGNQPQHFGDGTRLSIL.

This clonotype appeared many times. This chain's CDR3 is CATSRRSEAPDTQYF. Here the CDR3 DNA reads TGTGCCACCAGTAGACGGTCCGAGGCTCCAGATACGCAGTATTTT. The chain is built from TRBV24-1 and TRBJ2-3; D unclear. Trimming removed 6 bases from V and 4 bases from J, with 16 bases in between. There are 15 residues in the CDR3. Germline V gene lookup returns CDR1 KGHDR and CDR2 SFDVKD.

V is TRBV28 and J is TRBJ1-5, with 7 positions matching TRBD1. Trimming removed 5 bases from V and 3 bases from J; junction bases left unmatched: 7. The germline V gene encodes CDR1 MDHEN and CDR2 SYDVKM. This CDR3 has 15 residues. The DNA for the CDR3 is TGTGCCAGCAGTGAACCGGGACAGCTCAATCAGCCCCAGCATTTT. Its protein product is CASSEPGQLNQPQHF.

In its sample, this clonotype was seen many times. The CDR3 nucleotides are TGTGCCACCAGTTCAGGGGGCCGGGAGACCCAGTACTTC. Amino acid sequence: CATSSGGRETQYF. The chain links TRBV24-1 to TRBJ2-5, with TRBD1 identical over 8 bases. The CDR3 runs 13 residues. Germline V gene lookup returns CDR1 KGHDR and CDR2 SFDVKD. After removal of 6 bases from V and 5 bases from J, the junction contained 4 bases not matched to a gene.

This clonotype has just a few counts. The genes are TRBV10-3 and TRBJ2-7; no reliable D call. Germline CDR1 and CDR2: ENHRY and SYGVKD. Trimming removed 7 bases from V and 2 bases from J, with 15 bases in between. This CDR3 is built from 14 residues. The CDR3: CAINDQDSAYEQYF. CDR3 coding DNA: TGTGCCATCAACGACCAGGATTCGGCCTACGAGCAGTACTTC.

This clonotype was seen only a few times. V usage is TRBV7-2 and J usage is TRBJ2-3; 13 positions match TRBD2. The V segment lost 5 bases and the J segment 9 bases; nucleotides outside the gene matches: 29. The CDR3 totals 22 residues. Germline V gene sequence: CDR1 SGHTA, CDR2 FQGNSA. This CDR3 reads CASSTHRGRTSGSLLPPETQYF. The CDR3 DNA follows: TGTGCCAGCAGCACCCACAGGGGGAGGACTAGCGGGAGTTTATTGCCACCGGAAACGCAGTATTTT.

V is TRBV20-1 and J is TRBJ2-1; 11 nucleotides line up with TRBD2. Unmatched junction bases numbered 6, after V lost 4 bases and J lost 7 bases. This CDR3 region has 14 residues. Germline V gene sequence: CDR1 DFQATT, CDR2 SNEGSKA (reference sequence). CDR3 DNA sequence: TGCAGTGCTATGATAGCGGGAGGGGTTAATGAGCAGTTCTTC. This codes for CSAMIAGGVNEQFF.